This TCR beta chain was obtained from a study of cytomegalovirus exposure and HLA in healthy donors. Study-level background: An early data release held 79 million or so unique TCRs from HLA-typed donors.

PCR primers comprised 60 Vbeta and 13 Jbeta primers. Produced via immunoSEQ multiplex PCR; TCRdb's table is partial and in-frame only. The sample gives around 180,000 clones, 80% of which show up once; almost 7% is in the top ten. Germline V gene sequence: CDR1 MNHNS, CDR2 SASEGT. The CDR3 totals 14 residues. Unmatched junction bases numbered 9, after V lost 7 bases and J lost 4 bases. Points from the study as a whole: Later analysis reportedly placed an Asian-associated ancestry cluster below the roughly 680-donor mean in N-insertions. It was reported that the classifier diagnosed cytomegalovirus status with high specificity and sensitivity in both the original and validation cohorts. Presence/absence analyses rested on an assumption that sequencing depth was roughly uniform across donors.

Note on this clone: The antigen remains unidentified.

Sequencing was performed on PBMCs. The rearrangement links TRBV6-1 to TRBJ1-2, with 7 positions matching TRBD1. This TCR derives from a man under 40 in good health and CMV-seropositive. In nucleotides, the CDR3 is TGTGCCAGCACCCCCGAGAGGGACAGCTATGGCTACACCTTC. It specifies CASTPERDSYGYTF.